The 6 T cell receptor beta chains reported below all come from one sample, sequenced in a study of regulatory T cells in long-lasting Graves disease. The time point here: persistent/refractory GD, antithyroid drugs over 5 years with positive TRAb. Construction of the TCR library relied on RNA isolated from PBMCs. Both iRepertoire HTBI primers and Arm-PCR of CDR3 regions were used to build the TCR beta libraries. TCRdb fed the multiplex PCR reads into MiXCR, producing one record per CDR3 protein. The sample records around 460,000 distinct CDR3 sequences, about 22% being singletons. The sequencing here drew on peripheral blood mononuclear cells (PBMCs), taken when the disease was refractory, from a patient treated with antithyroid drugs. All receptors come from a female donor with Graves disease.

This clonotype has more than one count but fewer than ten. V usage is TRBV19 and J usage is TRBJ1-2; D uncertain. V gave up 1 base and J gave up 4 bases, with 16 bases separating them. This CDR3 spans 16 amino acids. The V gene's germline CDR1 is LNHDA and CDR2 SQIVND (reference sequence). The CDR3 loop reads CASSIGVGRLSYGYTF. The CDR3 DNA follows: TGTGCCAGTAGTATAGGGGTAGGCAGACTTTCCTATGGCTACACCTTC.

This clonotype was seen more than once but under ten times. The rearrangement uses TRBV18 and TRBJ1-1, with D perhaps TRBD1 (5 bases). V lost 0 bases, J lost 0 bases, and 8 bases lay in between. Germline V gene lookup returns CDR1 KGHSH and CDR2 LQKENI. The CDR3 has 15 amino acids. This chain's CDR3 is CASSPPGHLNTEAFF. CDR3 in DNA: TGTGCCAGCTCACCACCTGGACATTTGAACACTGAAGCTTTCTTT.

The chain combines TRBV30 with TRBJ2-2; 10 bases line up with TRBD1. The V gene end was trimmed by 3 bases and the J gene end by 6 bases; junction bases not matched to a gene: 7. The CDR3 has 15 amino acids. CDR1 GTSNPN and CDR2 SVGIG come from the germline V gene (reference sequence). The CDR3 reads CAWSSGTGVSGELFF. The CDR3 coding sequence is TGTGCCTGGAGCTCCGGGACAGGGGTATCCGGGGAGCTGTTTTTT.

J is TRBJ2-7 and V is TRBV7-2; 14 bases are a match to TRBD2. The CDR3 is made up of 17 amino acids. After removal of 1 base from V and 0 bases from J, the junction contained 2 bases not matched to a gene. Per germline, CDR1 SGHTA and CDR2 FQGNSA. The DNA for the CDR3 is TGTGCCAGCAGCTTAGGGGGACTAGCGGGAGCCTCCTACGAGCAGTACTTC. Translating gives CASSLGGLAGASYEQYF.

This clonotype was observed a single time. The rearrangement links TRBV6-5 to TRBJ1-1; TRBD1 matches at 11 bases. Germline trimming cut 4 bases from V and 5 bases from J; bases unmatched to any gene: 9. Per germline, CDR1 MNHEY and CDR2 SVGAGI. The CDR3 spans 16 residues. CDR3 sequence reads: CASSFDSGTGGTEAFF. DNA of the CDR3: TGTGCCAGCAGTTTCGACTCCGGGACAGGGGGTACTGAAGCTTTCTTT.

This clonotype was observed many times. The rearrangement joins TRBV10-3 to TRBJ1-5; D is possibly TRBD1 (5 bases). CDR1 and CDR2 from the germline V gene are ENHRY and SYGVKD. With 0 bases removed from V and 0 bases from J, the gap between germline ends came to 12 bases. The CDR3 spans 17 residues. CDR3 sequence reads: CAISESKTAVSNQPQHF. DNA of the CDR3: TGTGCCATCAGTGAGTCGAAGACAGCTGTTAGCAATCAGCCCCAGCATTTT.